This T cell receptor beta chain was sequenced for a study of tissue T cells after allogeneic stem cell transplantation. The study's findings and limits: Across patients, clones rarely overlapped, yet motif clusters were shared tissue-specifically.

CDR1 and CDR2 from the germline V gene are SGHVS and FQNEAQ. The CDR3 is 15 residues long. V shed 3 bases and J shed 4 bases, with 13 bases lying between them. Assay: immunoSEQ multiplex PCR; the TCRdb copy retains only in-frame clones and omits some. The sample records approximately 4,000 clones, approximately 74% being singletons. Only a few counts were recorded for this clone. As yet, its antigen is unknown. This receptor was taken from a woman aged 18-50 years with breast cancer. The material sequenced was left colon tissue, taken at autopsy. The V and J genes are TRBV7-8 and TRBJ2-1, with D perhaps matching TRBD2 (5 bases). CDR3 sequence reads: CASSFWLAGYNEQFF. The DNA of the CDR3 is TGTGCCAGCAGCTTTTGGCTAGCAGGTTACAATGAGCAGTTCTTC.